The 21 T cell receptor beta chains below were found in one sample sequenced in a study of T cell responses to AZD1222 COVID-19 vaccine. The method was immunoSEQ multiplex PCR; TCRdb's version includes in-frame clones alone and lacks a portion of them. The sample yields more than 140,000 clones, around 91% seen once. The input for sequencing was peripheral blood, taken on day 0 of AZD1222 vaccination. The receptors originated from an adult in good health.

V usage is TRBV5-4 and J usage is TRBJ1-1, with 7 bases that match TRBD1. The CDR3 spans 14 residues. Germline V gene data show CDR1 as SGHNT and CDR2 as YYREEE (reference sequence). The V gene end was trimmed by 4 bases and the J gene end by 3 bases; junction bases not matched to a gene: 6. The CDR3 reads CASSQNRGYTEAFF. In nucleotides, the CDR3 is TGTGCCAGCAGCCAAAACAGGGGCTACACTGAAGCTTTCTTT. Drawing the rest from reference TRBV5-4 and TRBJ1-1, the complete variable domain is ETGVTQSPTHLIKTRGQQVTLRCSSQSGHNTVSWYQQALGQGPQFIFQYYREEENGRGNFPPRFSGLQFPNYSSELNVNALELDDSALYLCASSQNRGYTEAFFGQGTRLTVV.

Only one count was recorded for this clone. This rearrangement joins TRBV24-1 to TRBJ1-5; 10 bases agree with TRBD1. Looked up from germline, CDR1 is KGHDR and CDR2 is SFDVKD. There are 16 residues in the CDR3. With 4 bases clipped from V and 3 bases from J, the junction kept 5 bases outside the gene matches. The CDR3 protein is CATSESGQGTNQPQHF. CDR3 nucleotides: TGTGCCACCAGTGAGTCGGGACAGGGGACCAATCAGCCCCAGCATTTT.

This chain joins TRBV6-1 and TRBJ1-5; TRBD1 matches at 7 bases. The J segment lost 0 bases and the V segment lost 3 bases, leaving 5 bases of the junction unmatched. The CDR3 runs to 16 residues. CDR1 is MNHNS, CDR2 SASEGT, per germline. The CDR3 spells CASSEGTAYSNQPQHF. The CDR3 coding sequence is TGTGCCAGCAGTGAGGGGACAGCCTATAGCAATCAGCCCCAGCATTTT.

This sequence joins TRBV2 and TRBJ2-2, with D maybe TRBD1 (6 bases). CDR1 is SNHLY, CDR2 FYNNEI, per germline. The CDR3 is 15 amino acids. The V gene lost 7 bases and the J gene lost 1 base, with 13 bases spanning the gap. CDR3 sequence (DNA): TGTGCCAGCAATAATCCACAGGGGAACACCGGGGAGCTGTTTTTT. Residues: CASNNPQGNTGELFF.

The chain is built from TRBV27 and TRBJ1-4; 7 bases are shared with TRBD1. There are 14 residues in the CDR3. CDR1 and CDR2 from the germline V gene are MNHEY and SMNVEV (reference sequence). V was pared by 5 bases and J by 8 bases, with 8 bases of the junction left unmatched. CDR3 nucleotide sequence: TGTGCCAGCAGTCAACGACAGGGTACGGAAAAACTGTTTTTT. Encoded protein: CASSQRQGTEKLFF.

This rearrangement joins TRBV28 to TRBJ1-1; the match to TRBD1 covers 7 bases. The CDR3 runs to 15 residues. Germline loops: CDR1 MDHEN, CDR2 SYDVKM. The J segment lost 1 base and the V segment lost 1 base, leaving 3 bases of the junction unmatched. Written as DNA, the CDR3 is TGTGCCAGCAGTTTATCCGGGACAGAGAACACTGAAGCTTTCTTT. Translated: CASSLSGTENTEAFF. The full variable domain, with the rest looked up from reference TRBV28 and TRBJ1-1, is DVKVTQSSRYLVKRTGEKVFLECVQDMDHENMFWYRQDPGLGLRLIYFSYDVKMKEKGDIPEGYSVSREKKERFSLILESASTNQTSMYLCASSLSGTENTEAFFGQGTRLTVV.

This clone was recorded once. The chain couples TRBV10-3 to TRBJ1-2; D is unresolved. V lost 7 bases and J lost 7, with 19 bases in between. The CDR3 is 14 residues long. CDR1 and CDR2 (germline): ENHRY, SYGVKD. In nucleotides, the CDR3 is TGTGCCATCACAGAGGTAAATTCTCCAGGTGGCTACACCTTC. The encoded protein is CAITEVNSPGGYTF.

In its sample, this clone was seen once. The chain links TRBV28 to TRBJ2-3; D possibly matches TRBD1 or TRBD2 (6 bases each). Between the trimmed V and J ends, which lost 7 bases and 1 base, there was a span of 12 bases. CDR1 is MDHEN and CDR2 is SYDVKM in the germline V gene. The CDR3 totals 14 residues. The CDR3 here is CASTPGGGTDTQYF. In nucleotides, the CDR3 is TGTGCCAGCACCCCCGGGGGCGGCACAGATACGCAGTATTTT.

The rearrangement joins TRBV10-3 to TRBJ2-4, with 12 nucleotides matching TRBD2. Germline trimming cut 3 bases from V and 7 bases from J; bases unmatched to any gene: 1. Germline V gene data show CDR1 as ENHRY and CDR2 as SYGVKD. The CDR3 is 14 residues long. CDR3 sequence (DNA): TGTGCCATCAGTGAAGGGACTAGCGGGAACATTCAGTACTTC. Amino acid sequence: CAISEGTSGNIQYF.

The chain combines TRBV28 with TRBJ1-1; D gene ambiguous. This CDR3 contains 14 residues. Between the trimmed V and J ends, which lost 7 bases and 2 bases, there was a span of 14 bases. The V gene's germline CDR1 is MDHEN and CDR2 SYDVKM. CDR3 sequence (DNA): TGTGCCAGCACCCCCCTTGTTGCCAACACTGAAGCTTTCTTT. This translates into CASTPLVANTEAFF.

The chain employs TRBV7-9 and TRBJ1-1; no reliable D call. Germline V CDR1 and CDR2: SEHNR, FQNEAQ (reference sequence). V lost 6 bases to trimming and J lost 0 bases, with 8 bases between them. This CDR3 region has 13 residues. CDR3 nucleotides: TGTGCCAGCAGTTCATTGATGAACACTGAAGCTTTCTTT. This translates into CASSSLMNTEAFF.

The chain links TRBV28 to TRBJ1-1; 8 positions agree with TRBD1. The CDR3 contains 16 residues. Germline lookup yields CDR1 MDHEN and CDR2 SYDVKM. Unmatched junction bases numbered 11, after V lost 4 bases and J lost 4 bases. CDR3 region: CASSYRIMTGVTEAFF. The CDR3 DNA sequence: TGTGCCAGCAGTTACCGCATTATGACAGGGGTCACTGAAGCTTTCTTT.

The chain uses TRBV18 and TRBJ1-2, with D perhaps TRBD1 (6 bases). The ends were cut back, 3 bases at V and 4 bases at J, with 15 bases in the middle. CDR3 length equals 15 residues. Germline lookup yields CDR1 KGHSH and CDR2 LQKENI. The CDR3 protein is CASSPRQGTGYGYTF. The CDR3 DNA reads TGTGCCAGCTCACCGCGCCAGGGGACGGGCTATGGCTACACCTTC.

The V call is TRBV25-1, the J call TRBJ2-3, with TRBD1 matching 12 bases. Germline V gives CDR1 MGHDK, CDR2 SYGVNS. V was clipped by 10 bases and J by 8 bases; unmatched bases: 4. CDR3 length: 12 residues. CDR3: CAIGTGGGTQYF. The CDR3 coding sequence is TGTGCCATCGGGACAGGGGGCGGTACGCAGTATTTT.

The rearrangement links TRBV28 to TRBJ2-7, with TRBD2 as a possible D gene (6 bases). CDR3 length: 12 residues. Germline V CDR1 and CDR2: MDHEN, SYDVKM. V shed 3 bases and J shed 6 bases, with 9 bases lying between them. DNA for the CDR3: TGTGCCAGCAGTTTTGCGGGGCGCGAGCAGTACTTC. Its protein is CASSFAGREQYF. Drawing the rest from reference TRBV28 and TRBJ2-7, the complete variable domain is DVKVTQSSRYLVKRTGEKVFLECVQDMDHENMFWYRQDPGLGLRLIYFSYDVKMKEKGDIPEGYSVSREKKERFSLILESASTNQTSMYLCASSFAGREQYFGPGTRLTVT.

V gene TRBV6-2 or TRBV6-3 combines with J gene TRBJ2-7; D remains ambiguous. The V gene lost 4 bases and the J gene lost 3 bases, with 10 bases spanning the gap. CDR3 length: 13 residues. Germline V gene data show CDR1 as MNHEY and CDR2 as SVGEGT. CDR3 nucleotides: TGTGCCAGCAGTTTTAGCCCACTCTACGAGCAGTACTTC. Its translation: CASSFSPLYEQYF.

The chain joins TRBV12-3 or TRBV12-4 to TRBJ2-7; D gene unclear. The CDR3 runs to 13 residues. V was cut by 4 bases and J by 2 bases, with 9 bases left in between. The CDR3 nucleotides read TGTGCCAGCAGTTCAACGGGTCCCTACGAGCAGTACTTC. Amino acid sequence: CASSSTGPYEQYF.

V gene TRBV2 combines with J gene TRBJ2-7, with D perhaps matching TRBD1 (6 bases). Germline lookup yields CDR1 SNHLY and CDR2 FYNNEI. CDR3 length equals 15 residues. V was cut by 4 bases and J by 3 bases, with 16 bases left in between. The CDR3: CASSVGSGHLYEQYF. Here the CDR3 DNA reads TGTGCCAGCAGTGTTGGATCGGGACACCTCTACGAGCAGTACTTC.

This chain connects TRBV3-1 (or the pseudogene TRBV3-2) to TRBJ2-5; D ambiguous. V was clipped by 0 bases and J by 3 bases, with 2 bases between them. Germline CDR1 and CDR2: LGHDT and YNNKEL (reference sequence). The CDR3 length is 12 residues. The DNA of the CDR3 is TGTGCCAGCAGCCAAGAGGAAGAGACCCAGTACTTC. Its translation is CASSQEEETQYF.

The V call is TRBV28, the J call TRBJ2-5; D might be TRBD1 or TRBD2, each matching 5 bases. Germline V gene sequence: CDR1 MDHEN, CDR2 SYDVKM. V was trimmed by 7 bases and J by 3 bases, leaving 30 bases between them. This CDR3 spans 19 amino acids. This CDR3 is CASTPIGRDPRQEKETQYF. In DNA, the CDR3 is TGTGCCAGCACTCCAATCGGTCGGGACCCAAGGCAGGAGAAAGAGACCCAGTACTTC.

This chain connects TRBV12-3 or TRBV12-4 to TRBJ1-1, with D possibly matching TRBD1 (5 bases). V gave up 6 bases and J gave up 5 bases, with 13 bases separating them. CDR3 length equals 13 residues. Here the CDR3 DNA reads TGTGCCAGCAGGGTAGGGAGGGGAACTGAAGCTTTCTTT. Translated, it gives CASRVGRGTEAFF.